The clone carrying this T cell receptor (beta chain) has ten or more counts. The length of the CDR3 is 14 residues. V gave up 5 bases and J gave up 5 bases, with 15 bases separating them. The V gene's germline CDR1 is MNHEY and CDR2 SVGAGI. TCRdb used MiXCR to reprocess the RT-PCR reads, holding one entry per CDR3 protein. The table shows 650,000 to 800,000 distinct CDR3 sequences, with approximately 15% occurring only once. The chain employs TRBV6-5 and TRBJ1-1, with no clear D. The source material was memory CD4+ T cells from blood. This receptor was identified in a female donor in good health, serving as a healthy control. The CDR3 bases are TGTGCCAGCAGTCCATGGGGTGTTGATACTGAAGCTTTCTTT. This gives the protein CASSPWGVDTEAFF.